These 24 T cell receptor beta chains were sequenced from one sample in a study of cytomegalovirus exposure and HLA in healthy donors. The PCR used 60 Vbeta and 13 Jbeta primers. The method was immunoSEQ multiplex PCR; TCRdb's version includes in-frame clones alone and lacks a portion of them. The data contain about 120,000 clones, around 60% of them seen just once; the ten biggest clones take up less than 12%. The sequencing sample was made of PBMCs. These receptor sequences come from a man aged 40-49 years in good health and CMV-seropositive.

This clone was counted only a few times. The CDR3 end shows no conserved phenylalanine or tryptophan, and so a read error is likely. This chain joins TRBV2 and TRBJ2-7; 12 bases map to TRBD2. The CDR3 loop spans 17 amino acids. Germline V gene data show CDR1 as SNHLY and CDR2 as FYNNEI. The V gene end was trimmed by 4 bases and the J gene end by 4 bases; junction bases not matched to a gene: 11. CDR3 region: CASSVEGLAGSWYEQYL. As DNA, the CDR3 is TGTGCCAGCAGTGTTGAAGGACTAGCGGGGTCGTGGTACGAGCAGTACCTC.

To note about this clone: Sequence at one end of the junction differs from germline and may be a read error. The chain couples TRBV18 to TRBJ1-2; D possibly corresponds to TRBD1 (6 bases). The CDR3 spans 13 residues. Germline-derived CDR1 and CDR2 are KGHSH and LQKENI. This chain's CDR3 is CASGVDSLYGHTF. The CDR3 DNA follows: TGTGCCAGCGGAGTGGACAGTTTGTATGGCCACACCTTC.

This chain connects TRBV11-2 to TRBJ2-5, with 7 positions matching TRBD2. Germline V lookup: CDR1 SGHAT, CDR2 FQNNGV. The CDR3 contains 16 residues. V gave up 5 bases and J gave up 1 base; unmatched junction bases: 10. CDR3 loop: CASSSGAVTPQETQYF. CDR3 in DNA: TGTGCCAGCAGCAGCGGGGCGGTAACCCCCCAAGAGACCCAGTACTTC.

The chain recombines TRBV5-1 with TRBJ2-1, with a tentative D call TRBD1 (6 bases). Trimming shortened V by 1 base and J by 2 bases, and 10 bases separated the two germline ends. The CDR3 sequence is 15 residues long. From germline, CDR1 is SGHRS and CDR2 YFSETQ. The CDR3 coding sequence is TGCGCCAGCAGCTTGTCCACAGGGACCTACAATGAGCAGTTCTTC. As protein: CASSLSTGTYNEQFF.

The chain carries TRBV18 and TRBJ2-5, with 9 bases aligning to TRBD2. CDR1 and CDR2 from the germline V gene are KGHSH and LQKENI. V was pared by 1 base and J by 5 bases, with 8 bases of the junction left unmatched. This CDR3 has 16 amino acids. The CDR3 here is CASSPLPLAGGETQYF. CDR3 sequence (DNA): TGTGCCAGCTCACCACTCCCACTAGCGGGCGGGGAGACCCAGTACTTC.

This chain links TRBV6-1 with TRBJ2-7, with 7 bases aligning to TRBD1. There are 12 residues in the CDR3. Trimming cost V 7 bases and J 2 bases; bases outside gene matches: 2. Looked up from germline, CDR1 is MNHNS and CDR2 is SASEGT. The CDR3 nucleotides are TGTGCCAGCACGAGGGGGCCCTACGAGCAGTACTTC. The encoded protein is CASTRGPYEQYF.

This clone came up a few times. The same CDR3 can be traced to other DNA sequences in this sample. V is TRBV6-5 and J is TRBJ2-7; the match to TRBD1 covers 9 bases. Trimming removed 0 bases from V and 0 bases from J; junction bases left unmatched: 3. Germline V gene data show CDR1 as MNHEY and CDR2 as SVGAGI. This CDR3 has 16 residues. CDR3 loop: CASSYSTGGTSYEQYF. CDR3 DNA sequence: TGTGCCAGCAGTTACTCGACAGGGGGGACCTCCTACGAGCAGTACTTC.

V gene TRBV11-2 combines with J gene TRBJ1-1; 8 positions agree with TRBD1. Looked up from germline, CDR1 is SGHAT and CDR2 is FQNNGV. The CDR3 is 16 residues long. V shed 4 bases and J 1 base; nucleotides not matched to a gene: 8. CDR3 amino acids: CASSSKDRVWNTEAFF. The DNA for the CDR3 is TGTGCCAGCAGCTCGAAGGACAGGGTTTGGAACACTGAAGCTTTCTTT. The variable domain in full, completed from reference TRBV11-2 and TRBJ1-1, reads EAGVAQSPRYKIIEKRQSVAFWCNPISGHATLYWYQQILGQGPKLLIQFQNNGVVDDSQLPKDRFSAERLKGVDSTLKIQPAKLEDSAVYLCASSSKDRVWNTEAFFGQGTRLTVV.

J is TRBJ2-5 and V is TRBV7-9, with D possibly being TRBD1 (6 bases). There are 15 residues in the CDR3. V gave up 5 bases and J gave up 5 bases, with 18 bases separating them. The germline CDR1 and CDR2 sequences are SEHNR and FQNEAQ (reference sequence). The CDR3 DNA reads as TGTGCCAGCAGCCGGACTCAGGGGCGCCGGGAGACCCAGTACTTC. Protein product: CASSRTQGRRETQYF.

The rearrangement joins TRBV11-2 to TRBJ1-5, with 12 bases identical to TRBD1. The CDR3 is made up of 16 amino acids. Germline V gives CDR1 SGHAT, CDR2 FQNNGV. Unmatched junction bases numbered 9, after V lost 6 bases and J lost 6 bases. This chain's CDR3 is CASSFAGTGGTQPQHF. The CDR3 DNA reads TGTGCCAGCAGTTTTGCCGGGACAGGGGGCACTCAGCCCCAGCATTTT. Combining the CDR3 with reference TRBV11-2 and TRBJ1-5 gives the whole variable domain EAGVAQSPRYKIIEKRQSVAFWCNPISGHATLYWYQQILGQGPKLLIQFQNNGVVDDSQLPKDRFSAERLKGVDSTLKIQPAKLEDSAVYLCASSFAGTGGTQPQHFGDGTRLSIL.

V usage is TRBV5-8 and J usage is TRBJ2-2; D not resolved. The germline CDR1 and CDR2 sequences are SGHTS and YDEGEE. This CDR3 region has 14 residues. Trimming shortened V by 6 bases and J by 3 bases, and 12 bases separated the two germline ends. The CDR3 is CASTTTEYTGELFF. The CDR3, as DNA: TGTGCCAGCACCACCACAGAGTACACCGGGGAGCTGTTTTTT.

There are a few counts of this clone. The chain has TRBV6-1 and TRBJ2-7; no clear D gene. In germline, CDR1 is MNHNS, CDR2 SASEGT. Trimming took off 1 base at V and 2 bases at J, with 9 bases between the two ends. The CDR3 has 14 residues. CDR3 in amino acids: CASSEVGSAYEQYF. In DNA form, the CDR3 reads TGTGCCAGCAGTGAAGTGGGCAGTGCCTACGAGCAGTACTTC.

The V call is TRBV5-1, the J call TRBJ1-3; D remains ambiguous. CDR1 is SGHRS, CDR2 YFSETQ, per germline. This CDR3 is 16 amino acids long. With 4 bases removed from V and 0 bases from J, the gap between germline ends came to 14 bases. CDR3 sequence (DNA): TGCGCCAGCAGCCCCTACTCTGTCCCCTCTGGAAACACCATATATTTT. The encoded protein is CASSPYSVPSGNTIYF.

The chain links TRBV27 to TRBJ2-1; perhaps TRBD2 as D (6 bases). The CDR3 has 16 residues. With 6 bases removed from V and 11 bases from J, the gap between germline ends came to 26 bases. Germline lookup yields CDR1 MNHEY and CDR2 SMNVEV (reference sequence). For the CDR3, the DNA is TGTGCCAGCAGCTCCCCATTCAGGGACCCCGGGGGAAAGCAGTTCTTC. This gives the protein CASSSPFRDPGGKQFF.

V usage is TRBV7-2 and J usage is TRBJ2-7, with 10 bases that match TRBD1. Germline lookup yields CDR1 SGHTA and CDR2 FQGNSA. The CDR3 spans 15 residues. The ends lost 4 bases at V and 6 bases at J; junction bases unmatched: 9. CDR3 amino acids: CASSSLDRGHGEQYF. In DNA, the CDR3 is TGTGCCAGCAGCTCCTTAGACAGGGGGCACGGCGAGCAGTACTTC.

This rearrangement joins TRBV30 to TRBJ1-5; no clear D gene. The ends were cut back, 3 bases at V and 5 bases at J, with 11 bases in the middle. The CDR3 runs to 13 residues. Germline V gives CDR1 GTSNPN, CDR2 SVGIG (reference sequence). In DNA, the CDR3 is TGTGCCTGGAGCCGACTTGGAGATCAGCCCCAGCATTTT. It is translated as CAWSRLGDQPQHF.

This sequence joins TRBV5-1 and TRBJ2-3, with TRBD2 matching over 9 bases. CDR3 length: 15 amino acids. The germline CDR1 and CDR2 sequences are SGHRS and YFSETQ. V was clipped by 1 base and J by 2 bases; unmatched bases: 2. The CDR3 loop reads CASSLLAGSTDTQYF. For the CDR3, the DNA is TGCGCCAGCAGCTTGCTAGCGGGGTCCACAGATACGCAGTATTTT.

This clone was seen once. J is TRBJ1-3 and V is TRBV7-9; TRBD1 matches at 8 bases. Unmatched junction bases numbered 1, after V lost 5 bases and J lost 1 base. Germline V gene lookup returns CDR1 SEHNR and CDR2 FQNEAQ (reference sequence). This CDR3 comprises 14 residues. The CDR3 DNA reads TGTGCCAGCAGCCGGGACAGGTCTGGAAACACCATATATTTT. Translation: CASSRDRSGNTIYF.

This CDR3 is CAWSGGQEGPEAFF. CDR3 nucleotide sequence: TGTGCCTGGAGTGGGGGACAGGAGGGTCCTGAAGCTTTCTTT. This chain connects TRBV30 to TRBJ1-1; 8 bases match TRBD1. This CDR3 contains 14 residues. The V and J ends lost 1 base and 6 bases, in that order; junction bases with no gene match: 7. CDR1 and CDR2 from the germline V gene are GTSNPN and SVGIG (reference sequence).

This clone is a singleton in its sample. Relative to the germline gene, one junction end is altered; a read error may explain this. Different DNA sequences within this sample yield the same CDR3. The CDR3 here is CASSYSSSYYEQYF. In DNA, the CDR3 is TGCGCCAGCAGTTACTCCTCTAGCTACTACGAGCAGTACTTC. V is TRBV6-5 and J is TRBJ2-7; D might be TRBD2 (5 bases). There are 14 residues in the CDR3. Germline CDR1 reads MNHEY; CDR2 reads SVGAGI.

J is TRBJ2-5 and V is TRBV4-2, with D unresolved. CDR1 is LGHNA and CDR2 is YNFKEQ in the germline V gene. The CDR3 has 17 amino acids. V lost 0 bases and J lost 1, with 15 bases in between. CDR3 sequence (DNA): TGTGCCAGCAGCCAAGATATATCGTACGGTTTCCAAGAGACCCAGTACTTC. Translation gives CASSQDISYGFQETQYF.

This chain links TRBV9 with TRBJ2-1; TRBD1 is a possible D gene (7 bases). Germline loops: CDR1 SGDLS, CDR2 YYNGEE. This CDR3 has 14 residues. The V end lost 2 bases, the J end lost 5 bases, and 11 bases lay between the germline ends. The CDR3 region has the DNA TGTGCCAGCAGCGTCGACAGGGAGGACAATGAGCAGTTCTTC. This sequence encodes CASSVDREDNEQFF.

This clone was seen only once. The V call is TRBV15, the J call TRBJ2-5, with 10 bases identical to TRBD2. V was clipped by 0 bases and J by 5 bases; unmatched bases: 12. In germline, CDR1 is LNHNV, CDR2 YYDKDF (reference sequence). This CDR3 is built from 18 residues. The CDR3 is CATSRDGSGGISTETQYF. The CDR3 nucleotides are TGTGCCACCAGCAGAGATGGTAGCGGGGGGATAAGTACGGAGACCCAGTACTTC.

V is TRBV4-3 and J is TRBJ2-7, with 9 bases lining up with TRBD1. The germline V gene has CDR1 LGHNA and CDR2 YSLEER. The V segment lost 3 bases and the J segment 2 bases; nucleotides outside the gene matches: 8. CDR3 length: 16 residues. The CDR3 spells CASSQAWDRDPYEQYF. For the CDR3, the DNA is TGCGCCAGCAGCCAGGCCTGGGACAGGGATCCCTACGAGCAGTACTTC.